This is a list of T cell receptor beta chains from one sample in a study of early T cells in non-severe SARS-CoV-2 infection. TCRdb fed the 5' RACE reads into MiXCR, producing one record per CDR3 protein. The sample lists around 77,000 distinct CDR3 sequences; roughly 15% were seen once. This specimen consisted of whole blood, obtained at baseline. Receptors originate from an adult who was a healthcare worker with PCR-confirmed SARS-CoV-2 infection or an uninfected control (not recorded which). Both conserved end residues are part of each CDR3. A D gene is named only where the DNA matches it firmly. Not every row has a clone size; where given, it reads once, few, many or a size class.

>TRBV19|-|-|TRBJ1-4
CACAAVARGNEKLFF
TGTGCCTGTGCCGCAGTGGCTCGGGGTAATGAAAAACTGTTTTTT
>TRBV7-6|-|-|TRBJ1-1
CASSAGAYEAFF
TGTGCCAGCAGCGCGGGCGCCTATGAAGCTTTCTTT
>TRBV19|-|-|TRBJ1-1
CASATTPNTEAFF
TGTGCCAGCGCTACGACACCCAACACTGAAGCTTTCTTT
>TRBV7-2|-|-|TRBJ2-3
CASSPYLETDTQYF
TGTGCCAGCAGTCCGTATTTAGAAACAGATACGCAGTATTTT
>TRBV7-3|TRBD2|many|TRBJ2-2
CASSSTSGLGTGELFF
TGTGCCAGCAGTTCTACTAGCGGGTTAGGAACCGGGGAGCTGTTTTTT
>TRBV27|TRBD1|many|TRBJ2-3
CASSLPTGQGSDTQYF
TGTGCCAGCAGTTTACCAACGGGACAGGGGTCAGATACGCAGTATTTT
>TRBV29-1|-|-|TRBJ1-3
CSVSPNSGNTIYF
TGCAGCGTTTCCCCCAACTCTGGAAACACCATATATTTT
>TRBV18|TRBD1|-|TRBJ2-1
CASSPLDRGIYNEQFF
TGTGCCAGCTCACCCCTCGACAGGGGCATATACAATGAGCAGTTCTTC
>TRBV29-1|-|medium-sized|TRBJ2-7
CSVDGRGYLPYSYEQYF
TGCAGCGTTGACGGCAGGGGCTACCTCCCCTACTCCTACGAGCAGTACTTC
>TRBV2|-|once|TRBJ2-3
CASSDQAATYTDTQYF
TGTGCCAGCAGTGATCAGGCGGCGACCTACACAGATACGCAGTATTTT
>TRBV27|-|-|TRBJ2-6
CASSPPTLTGAGANVLTF
TGTGCCAGCAGTCCGCCGACCTTGACAGGCGCGGGGGCCAACGTCCTGACTTTC
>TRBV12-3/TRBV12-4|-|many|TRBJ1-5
CASKSGDPSNQPQHF
TGTGCCAGCAAATCCGGGGACCCCAGCAATCAGCCCCAGCATTTT
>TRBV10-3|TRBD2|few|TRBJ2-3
CAIKLAGDSDTQYF
TGTGCCATCAAACTAGCGGGAGATTCAGATACGCAGTATTTT
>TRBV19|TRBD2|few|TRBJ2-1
CASSALTSADEQFF
TGTGCCAGTAGTGCCTTGACTAGCGCCGATGAGCAGTTCTTC